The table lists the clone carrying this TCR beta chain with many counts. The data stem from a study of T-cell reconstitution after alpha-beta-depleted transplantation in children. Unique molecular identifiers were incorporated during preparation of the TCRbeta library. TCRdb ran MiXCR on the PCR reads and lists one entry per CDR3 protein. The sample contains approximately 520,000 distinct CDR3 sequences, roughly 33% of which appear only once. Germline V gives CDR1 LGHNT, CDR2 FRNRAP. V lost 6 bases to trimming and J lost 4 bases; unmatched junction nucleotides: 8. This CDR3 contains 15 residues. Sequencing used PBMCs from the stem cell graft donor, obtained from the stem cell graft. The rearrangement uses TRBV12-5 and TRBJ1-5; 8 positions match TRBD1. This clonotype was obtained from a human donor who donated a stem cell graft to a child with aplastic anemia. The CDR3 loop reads CASGLGQGVNQPQHF. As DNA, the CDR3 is TGTGCTAGTGGACTTGGACAGGGAGTTAATCAGCCCCAGCATTTT.